This T cell receptor beta chain came from a study of blood T cell repertoires in COVID-19. This clone has a single count. CDR1 and CDR2 from the germline V gene are LNHDA and SQIVND (reference sequence). The CDR3 is made up of 17 amino acids. Trimming removed 6 bases at V and 8 bases at J, with 26 bases between. In the source study's methods: For nucleated cells, counts were estimated from reference gene primer amplification. Measured with immunoSEQ multiplex PCR; TCRdb has only the in-frame clones, and not every one. D and trimming come from the DNA, and the V and J calls and clone size come from that table. The data hold tens of thousands of clones, with about four fifths observed a single time.

This clonotype originated in a woman aged 70 to 79 with acute or convalescent COVID-19. The source material was peripheral blood. The V call is TRBV19, the J call TRBJ2-1, with D maybe TRBD1 (6 bases). DNA for the CDR3: TGTGCCAGTAGGAGGGGGAAAGGGCCCGCAGTAACCGATGAGCAGTTCTTC. This translates into CASRRGKGPAVTDEQFF.